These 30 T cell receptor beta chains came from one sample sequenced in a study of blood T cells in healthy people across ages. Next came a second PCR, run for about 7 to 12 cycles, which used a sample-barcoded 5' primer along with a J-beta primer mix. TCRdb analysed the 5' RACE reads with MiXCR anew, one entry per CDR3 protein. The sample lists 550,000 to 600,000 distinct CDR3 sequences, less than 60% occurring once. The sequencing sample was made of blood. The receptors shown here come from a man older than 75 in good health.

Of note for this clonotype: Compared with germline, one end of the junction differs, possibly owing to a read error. The CDR3, as DNA: TGTGCCAACTCAAGCGGCGTGGGATCGTACGAGCAGTACTTC. Translating gives CANSSGVGSYEQYF. J is TRBJ2-5 and V is TRBV18, with a tentative D call TRBD2 (5 bases). The better agreement between TRBJ2-7 and the DNA end casts doubt on the J call. Germline lookup yields CDR1 KGHSH and CDR2 LQKENI. The CDR3 has 14 residues.

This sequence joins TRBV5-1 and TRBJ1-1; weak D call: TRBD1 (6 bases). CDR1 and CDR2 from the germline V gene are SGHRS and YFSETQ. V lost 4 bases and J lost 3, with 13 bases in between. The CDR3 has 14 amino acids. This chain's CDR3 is CASSRRGADTEAFF. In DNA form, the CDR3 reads TGCGCCAGCAGCCGGCGGGGGGCCGACACTGAAGCTTTCTTT.

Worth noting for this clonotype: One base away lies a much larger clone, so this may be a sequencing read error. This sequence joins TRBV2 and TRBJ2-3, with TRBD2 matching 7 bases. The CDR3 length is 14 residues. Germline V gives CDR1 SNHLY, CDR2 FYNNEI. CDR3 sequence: CASSEGPGGDTPYF. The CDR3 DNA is TGTGCCAGCAGTGAGGGTCCGGGGGGAGATACGCCGTATTTT. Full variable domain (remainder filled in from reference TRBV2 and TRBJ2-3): EPEVTQTPSHQVTQMGQEVILRCVPISNHLYFYWYRQILGQKVEFLVSFYNNEISEKSEIFDDQFSVERPDGSNFTLKIRSTKLEDSAMYFCASSEGPGGDTPYFGPGTRLTVL.

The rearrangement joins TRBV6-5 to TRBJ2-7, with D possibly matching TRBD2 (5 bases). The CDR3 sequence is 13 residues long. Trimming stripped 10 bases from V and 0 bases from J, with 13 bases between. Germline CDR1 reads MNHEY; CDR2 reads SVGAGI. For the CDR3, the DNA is TGTGCCACCCGTAACGAGGGCTCCTACGAGCAGTACTTC. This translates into CATRNEGSYEQYF.

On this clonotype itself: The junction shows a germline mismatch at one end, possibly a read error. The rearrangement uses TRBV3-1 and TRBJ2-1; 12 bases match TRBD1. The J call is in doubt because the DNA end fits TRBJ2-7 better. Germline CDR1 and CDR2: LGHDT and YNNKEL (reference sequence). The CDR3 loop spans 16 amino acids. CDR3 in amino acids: CASCQQGQGAYNEQYF. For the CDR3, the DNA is TGTGCCAGCTGCCAGCAGGGACAGGGGGCCTACAATGAGCAGTACTTC.

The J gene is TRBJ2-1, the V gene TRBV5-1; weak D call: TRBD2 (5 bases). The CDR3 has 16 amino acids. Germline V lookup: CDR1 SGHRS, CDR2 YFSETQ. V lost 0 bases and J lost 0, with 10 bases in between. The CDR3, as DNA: TGCGCCAGCAGCTTGGATCGGGATAGCTCCTACAATGAGCAGTTCTTC. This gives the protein CASSLDRDSSYNEQFF.

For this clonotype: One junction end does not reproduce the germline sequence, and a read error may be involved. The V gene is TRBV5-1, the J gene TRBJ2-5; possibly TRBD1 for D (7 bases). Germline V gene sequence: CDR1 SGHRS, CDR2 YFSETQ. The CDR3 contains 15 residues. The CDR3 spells CASSCGTEKVETQYF. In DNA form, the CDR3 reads TGTGCCAGCAGCTGCGGGACAGAGAAGGTAGAGACCCAGTACTTC.

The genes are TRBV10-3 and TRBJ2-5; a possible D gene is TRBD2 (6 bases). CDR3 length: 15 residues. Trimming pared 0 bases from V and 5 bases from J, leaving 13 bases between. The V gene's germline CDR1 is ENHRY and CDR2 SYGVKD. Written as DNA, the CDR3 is TGTGCCATCAGTGAGTCGAGAACGGGAGATGAGACCCAGTACTTC. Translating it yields CAISESRTGDETQYF.

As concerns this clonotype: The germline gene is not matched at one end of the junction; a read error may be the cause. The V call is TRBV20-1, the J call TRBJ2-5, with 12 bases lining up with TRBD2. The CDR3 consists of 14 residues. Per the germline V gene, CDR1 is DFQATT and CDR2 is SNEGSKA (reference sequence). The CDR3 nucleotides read TGCAGTGCTCCCCGGACTAGCGGGGCTCAGACCCAGCACTTC. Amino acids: CSAPRTSGAQTQHF.

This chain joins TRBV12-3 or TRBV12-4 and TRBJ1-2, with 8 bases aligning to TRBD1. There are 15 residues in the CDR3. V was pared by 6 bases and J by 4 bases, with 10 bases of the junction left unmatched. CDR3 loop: CASRNSGGASYGYTF. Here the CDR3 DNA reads TGTGCCAGCAGAAACTCAGGGGGCGCAAGCTATGGCTACACCTTC.

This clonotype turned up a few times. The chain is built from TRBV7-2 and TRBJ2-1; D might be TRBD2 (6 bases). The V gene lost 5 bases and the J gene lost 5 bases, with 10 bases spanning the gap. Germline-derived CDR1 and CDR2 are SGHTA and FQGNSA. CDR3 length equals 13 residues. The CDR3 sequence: CASSPGRDNEQFF. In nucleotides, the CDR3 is TGTGCCAGCAGCCCCGGGAGAGACAATGAGCAGTTCTTC.

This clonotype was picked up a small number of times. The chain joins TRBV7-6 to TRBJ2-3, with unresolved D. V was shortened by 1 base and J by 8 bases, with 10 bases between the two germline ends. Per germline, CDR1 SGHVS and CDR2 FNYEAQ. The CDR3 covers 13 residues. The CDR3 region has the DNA TGTGCCAGCAGCTTAGAACGGGCGATTACGCAGTATTTT. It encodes CASSLERAITQYF.

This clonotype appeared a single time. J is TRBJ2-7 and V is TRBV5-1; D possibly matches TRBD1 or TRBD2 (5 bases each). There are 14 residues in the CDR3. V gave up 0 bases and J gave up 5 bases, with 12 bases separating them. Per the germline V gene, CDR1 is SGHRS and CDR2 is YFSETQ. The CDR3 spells CASSLGDPVDEQYF. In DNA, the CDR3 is TGCGCCAGCAGCTTGGGGGACCCTGTAGACGAGCAGTACTTC.

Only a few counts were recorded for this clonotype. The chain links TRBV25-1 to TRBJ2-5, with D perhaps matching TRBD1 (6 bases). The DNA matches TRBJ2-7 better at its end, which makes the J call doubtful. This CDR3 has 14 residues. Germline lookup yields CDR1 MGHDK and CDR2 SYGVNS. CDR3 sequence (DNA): TGTGCCAGCAGTGACCCCACAGGGTTCTACGAGCAGTACTTC. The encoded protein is CASSDPTGFYEQYF.

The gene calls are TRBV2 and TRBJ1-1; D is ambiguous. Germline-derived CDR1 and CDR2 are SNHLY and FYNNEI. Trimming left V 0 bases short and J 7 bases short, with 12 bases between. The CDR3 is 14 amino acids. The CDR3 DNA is TGTGCCAGCAGTGAAGCGGTCCCCGGGCTTGAAGCTTTCTTT. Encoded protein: CASSEAVPGLEAFF. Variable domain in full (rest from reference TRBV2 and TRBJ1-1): EPEVTQTPSHQVTQMGQEVILRCVPISNHLYFYWYRQILGQKVEFLVSFYNNEISEKSEIFDDQFSVERPDGSNFTLKIRSTKLEDSAMYFCASSEAVPGLEAFFGQGTRLTVV.

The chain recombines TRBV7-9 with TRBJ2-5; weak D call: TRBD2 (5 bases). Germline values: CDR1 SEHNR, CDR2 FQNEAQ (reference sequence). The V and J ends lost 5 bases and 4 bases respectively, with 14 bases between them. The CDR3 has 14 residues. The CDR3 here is CASSLSGEGETQYF. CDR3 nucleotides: TGTGCCAGCAGCCTAAGCGGTGAGGGAGAGACCCAGTACTTC.

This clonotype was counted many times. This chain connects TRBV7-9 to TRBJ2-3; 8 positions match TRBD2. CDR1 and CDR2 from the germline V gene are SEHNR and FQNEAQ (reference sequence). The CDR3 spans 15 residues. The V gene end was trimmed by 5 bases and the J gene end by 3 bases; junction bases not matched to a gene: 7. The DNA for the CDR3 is TGTGCCAGCAGCCGGGGACTAGAAGTTACAGATACGCAGTATTTT. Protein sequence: CASSRGLEVTDTQYF.

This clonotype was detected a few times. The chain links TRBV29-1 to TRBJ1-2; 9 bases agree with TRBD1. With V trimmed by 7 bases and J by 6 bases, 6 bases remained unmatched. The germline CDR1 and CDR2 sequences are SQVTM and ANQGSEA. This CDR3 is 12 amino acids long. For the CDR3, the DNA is TGCAGCGGTGGACAGGGGAGGGATGGCTACACCTTC. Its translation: CSGGQGRDGYTF.

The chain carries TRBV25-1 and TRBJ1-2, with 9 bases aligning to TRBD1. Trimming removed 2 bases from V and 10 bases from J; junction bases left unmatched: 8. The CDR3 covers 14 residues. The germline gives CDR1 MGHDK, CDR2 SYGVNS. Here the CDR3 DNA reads TGTGCCAGCAGTGAACAGGGGACAGGGTCAGTCTACACCTTC. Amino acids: CASSEQGTGSVYTF.

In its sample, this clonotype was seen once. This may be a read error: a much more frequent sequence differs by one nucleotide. DNA for the CDR3: TGTGCCAGCAGCTCTAGCGGGCCCTACAATGAGCAGTACTTC. Amino acids: CASSSSGPYNEQYF. This chain uses TRBV6-5 with TRBJ2-1, with 8 bases matching TRBD2. The J call is doubtful: the DNA matches TRBJ2-7 better. This CDR3 comprises 14 residues. The germline V gene has CDR1 MNHEY and CDR2 SVGAGI.

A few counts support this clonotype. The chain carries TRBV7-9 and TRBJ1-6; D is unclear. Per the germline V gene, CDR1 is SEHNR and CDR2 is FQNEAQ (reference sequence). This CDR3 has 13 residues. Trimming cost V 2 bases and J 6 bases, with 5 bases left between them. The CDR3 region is CASSLTGNSPLHF. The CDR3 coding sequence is TGTGCCAGCAGCTTAACGGGTAATTCACCCCTCCACTTT. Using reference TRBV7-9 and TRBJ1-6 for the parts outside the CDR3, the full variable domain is DTGVSQNPRHKITKRGQNVTFRCDPISEHNRLYWYRQTLGQGPEFLTYFQNEAQLEKSRLLSDRFSAERPKGSFSTLEIQRTEQGDSAMYLCASSLTGNSPLHFGNGTRLTVT.

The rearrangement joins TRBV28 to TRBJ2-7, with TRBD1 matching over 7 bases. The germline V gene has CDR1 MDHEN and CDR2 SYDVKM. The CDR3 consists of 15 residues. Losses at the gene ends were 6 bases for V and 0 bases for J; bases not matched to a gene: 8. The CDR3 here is CASSPTGSPSYEQYF. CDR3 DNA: TGTGCCAGCAGCCCGACAGGGTCCCCCTCCTACGAGCAGTACTTC.

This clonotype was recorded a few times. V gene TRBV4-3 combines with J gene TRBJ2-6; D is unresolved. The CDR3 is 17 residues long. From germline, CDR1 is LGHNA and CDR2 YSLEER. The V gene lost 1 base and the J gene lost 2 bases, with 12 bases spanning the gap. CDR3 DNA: TGCGCCAGCAGCCAAGGGAGTAGACAAGCTGGGGCCAACGTCCTGACTTTC. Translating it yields CASSQGSRQAGANVLTF.

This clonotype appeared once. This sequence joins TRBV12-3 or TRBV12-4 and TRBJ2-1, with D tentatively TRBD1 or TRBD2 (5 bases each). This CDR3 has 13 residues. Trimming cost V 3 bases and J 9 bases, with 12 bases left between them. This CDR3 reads CASSLGRMGEQFF. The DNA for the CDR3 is TGTGCCAGCAGTTTGGGACGGATGGGTGAGCAGTTCTTC.

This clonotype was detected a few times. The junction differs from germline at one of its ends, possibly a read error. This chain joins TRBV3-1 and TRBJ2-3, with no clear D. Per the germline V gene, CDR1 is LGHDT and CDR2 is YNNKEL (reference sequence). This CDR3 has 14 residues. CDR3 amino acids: CASSQGIRTNTQYF. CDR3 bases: TGTGCCAGCAGCCAAGGTATCCGCACAAATACGCAGTATTTT.

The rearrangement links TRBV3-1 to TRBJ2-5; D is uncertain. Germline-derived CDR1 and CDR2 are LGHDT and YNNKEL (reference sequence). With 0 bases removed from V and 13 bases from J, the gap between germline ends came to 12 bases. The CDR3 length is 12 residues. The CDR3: CASSQDPGVMYF. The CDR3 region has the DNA TGTGCCAGCAGCCAAGACCCAGGCGTGATGTACTTC.

The CDR3 sequence: CSVDGSPSSYNEQFF. The CDR3 region has the DNA TGCAGCGTTGACGGTTCACCGAGCTCCTACAATGAGCAGTTCTTC. The rearrangement joins TRBV29-1 to TRBJ2-1; no reliable D call. The CDR3 sequence is 15 residues long. Germline CDR1 and CDR2: SQVTM and ANQGSEA. Deletions cut 3 bases from V and 0 bases from J, with 12 bases between.

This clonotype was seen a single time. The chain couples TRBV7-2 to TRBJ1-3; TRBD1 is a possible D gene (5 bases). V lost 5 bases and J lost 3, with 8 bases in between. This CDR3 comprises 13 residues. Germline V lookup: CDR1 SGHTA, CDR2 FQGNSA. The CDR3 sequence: CASSAGFGNTIYF. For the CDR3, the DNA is TGTGCCAGCAGCGCAGGGTTTGGAAACACCATATATTTT. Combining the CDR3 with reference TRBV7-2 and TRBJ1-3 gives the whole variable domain GAGVSQSPSNKVTEKGKDVELRCDPISGHTALYWYRQSLGQGLEFLIYFQGNSAPDKSGLPSDRFSAERTGGSVSTLTIQRTQQEDSAVYLCASSAGFGNTIYFGEGSWLTVV.

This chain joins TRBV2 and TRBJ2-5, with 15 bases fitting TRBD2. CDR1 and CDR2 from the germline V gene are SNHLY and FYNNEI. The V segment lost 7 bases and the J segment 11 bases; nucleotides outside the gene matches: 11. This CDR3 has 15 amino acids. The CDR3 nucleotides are TGTGCCAGCACCACGGGACTAGCGGGGGGTAGTGAGCAGTACTTC. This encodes CASTTGLAGGSEQYF.

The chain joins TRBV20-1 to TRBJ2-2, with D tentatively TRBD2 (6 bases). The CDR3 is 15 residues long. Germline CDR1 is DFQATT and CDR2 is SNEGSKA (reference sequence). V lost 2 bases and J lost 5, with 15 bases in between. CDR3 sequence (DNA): TGCAGTGCTAGACGCTTGACGGGGGAGACCGGGGAGCTGTTTTTT. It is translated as CSARRLTGETGELFF.